This TCR gamma chain was sequenced in a study of gamma delta lymphoproliferative disorders and STAT genes. V lost 12 bases, J lost 11 bases, and 11 bases stayed unmatched. The CDR3 has 10 amino acids. The receptor sequences were amplified from genomic DNA of peripheral blood mononuclear cells. TCRdb called clones from the multiplex PCR reads again using CATT. The sample records about 2,000 gamma-chain clones, 20% to 25% being singletons. This clone was detected only a few times. This probably arose from a read error, given a far larger clone one base away. Other DNA sequences in the sample encode the same CDR3.

The sample was blood. The chain recombines TRGV10 with TRGJ1 or TRGJ2. The J gene is not listed in TCRdb, so it was assigned here from a DNA match to germline. TRGV10 counts as an open reading frame of uncertain function. This TCR was recovered from a human donor in good health. CDR3 nucleotide sequence: TGTGCTGCATGGGATGGGGAGAAACTCTTT. Encoded protein: CAAWDGEKLF.